This T cell receptor beta chain derives from a study of CD8 T cells in ankylosing spondylitis. In its sample, this clonotype was seen many times. Germline assignment: CDR1 SGHDT and CDR2 YYEEEE. This CDR3 has 14 amino acids. Trimming cost V 3 bases and J 3 bases, with 10 bases left between them. TCRdb reprocessed the 5' RACE reads with MiXCR, giving one entry per CDR3 protein. The sample holds more than 300,000 distinct CDR3 sequences; 9.5% to 13% are singletons and the top ten take roughly 9%. The chain carries TRBV5-6 and TRBJ2-1; D gene uncertain. Sequencing used blood, either unsorted or a sorted T cell fraction (not recorded which). The TCR originated in a female donor with ankylosing spondylitis or in good health (not recorded which). The CDR3 coding sequence is TGTGCCAGCAGCTCGCTGATCCGCTACAATGAGCAGTTCTTC. Translated: CASSSLIRYNEQFF. The entire variable domain, with the rest obtained from reference TRBV5-6 and TRBJ2-1, is as follows: DAGVTQSPTHLIKTRGQQVTLRCSPKSGHDTVSWYQQALGQGPQFIFQYYEEEERQRGNFPDRFSGHQFPNYSSELNVNALLLGDSALYLCASSSLIRYNEQFFGPGTRLTVL.